This entry lists 18 T cell receptor beta chains sequenced from one sample in a study of T cell repertoires in cytomegalovirus infection. TCRdb reprocessed the reads with MiXCR, giving one entry per CDR3 protein. The sample consists of hundreds of thousands of distinct CDR3 sequences, around 30% of them appearing once. These receptors are not linked to any known antigen. Specimen: cultured PBMCs, collected from culture after CMV antigen stimulation. The receptors were gathered from a human donor in good health (CMV status not recorded). Some clones in this sample may be carry-over from other donors' samples.

This clonotype was observed a handful of times. The J gene is TRBJ1-1, the V gene TRBV12-3 or TRBV12-4, with D uncertain. Trimming pared 5 bases from V and 1 base from J, leaving 11 bases between. This CDR3 comprises 14 residues. The CDR3 region has the DNA TGTGCCAGCAGTCTCAGTTCTTCGAACACTGAAGCTTTCTTT. Translated: CASSLSSSNTEAFF.

This chain uses TRBV9 with TRBJ1-1; D unclear. The germline V and J ends were trimmed by 2 bases and 4 bases, with 12 bases remaining between them. Germline V lookup: CDR1 SGDLS, CDR2 YYNGEE. The CDR3 length is 14 residues. CDR3 protein: CASSVFEGGTEAFF. In DNA form, the CDR3 reads TGTGCCAGCAGCGTGTTCGAGGGTGGCACTGAAGCTTTCTTT.

V gene TRBV28 combines with J gene TRBJ2-1, with a tentative D call TRBD1 (5 bases). Germline V gives CDR1 MDHEN, CDR2 SYDVKM. The CDR3 spans 16 residues. The V gene lost 7 bases and the J gene lost 7 bases, with 23 bases spanning the gap. CDR3 loop: CASTESRGRAVNEQFF. In nucleotides, the CDR3 is TGTGCCAGCACCGAATCTAGGGGCAGGGCAGTAAATGAGCAGTTCTTC.

The gene calls are TRBV6-2 or TRBV6-3 and TRBJ2-3, with D unclear. V was cut by 0 bases and J by 1 base, with 5 bases left in between. Germline CDR1 is MNHEY and CDR2 is SVGEGT. CDR3 size: 14 residues. In DNA form, the CDR3 reads TGTGCCAGCAGTTACTCGTGGCGCACAGATACGCAGTATTTT. Translation: CASSYSWRTDTQYF.

This clonotype was recorded a few times. The chain joins TRBV27 to TRBJ2-3; the match to TRBD2 covers 8 bases. Trimming cost V 7 bases and J 2 bases; bases outside gene matches: 5. Looked up from germline, CDR1 is MNHEY and CDR2 is SMNVEV (reference sequence). This CDR3 is 14 amino acids long. CDR3 amino acids: CASMQREYTDTQYF. The CDR3 nucleotides are TGTGCCAGCATGCAGCGGGAGTACACAGATACGCAGTATTTT.

This chain connects TRBV11-2 to TRBJ1-1, with a weak D call TRBD1 (6 bases). CDR3 length: 14 amino acids. V shed 5 bases and J shed 7 bases, with 17 bases lying between them. The germline V gene encodes CDR1 SGHAT and CDR2 FQNNGV. The CDR3 coding sequence is TGTGCCAGCAGCGCGAGGTCGGGGGCATTTGAAGCTTTCTTT. Translated: CASSARSGAFEAFF.

Only one count was recorded for this clonotype. This chain connects TRBV3-1 to TRBJ2-3; D not certain. Germline-derived CDR1 and CDR2 are LGHDT and YNNKEL (reference sequence). The CDR3 length is 13 residues. V was trimmed by 4 bases and J by 6 bases, leaving 11 bases between them. The CDR3 protein is CASSRSHGDTQYF. The CDR3 coding sequence is TGTGCCAGCAGCCGGAGCCACGGCGATACGCAGTATTTT.

This clonotype appeared a few times. The chain uses TRBV27 and TRBJ2-7; tentatively, D is TRBD2 (6 bases). The CDR3 covers 17 residues. The V gene's germline CDR1 is MNHEY and CDR2 SMNVEV (reference sequence). The V gene lost 5 bases and the J gene lost 2 bases, with 22 bases spanning the gap. CDR3 amino acids: CASSLTGPGGATYEQYF. CDR3 DNA: TGTGCCAGCAGTCTCACTGGCCCGGGCGGGGCCACCTACGAGCAGTACTTC.

This clonotype occurred a few times. This chain joins TRBV2 and TRBJ1-2, with a tentative D call TRBD1 (5 bases). The CDR3 extends over 13 amino acids. Germline-derived CDR1 and CDR2 are SNHLY and FYNNEI. V lost 5 bases and J 0 bases, leaving 7 bases between the germline ends. The CDR3 region has the DNA TGTGCCAGCAGTCAGGACACTAACTATGGCTACACCTTC. This encodes CASSQDTNYGYTF.

This clonotype came up a few times. The chain links TRBV6-1 to TRBJ2-4, with D possibly being TRBD2 (6 bases). The CDR3 covers 14 residues. Germline-derived CDR1 and CDR2 are MNHNS and SASEGT. The germline V and J ends were trimmed by 8 bases and 0 bases, with 11 bases remaining between them. Written as DNA, the CDR3 is TGTGCCAGCCGGGGACTGCTAGCCAAAAACATTCAGTACTTC. Protein sequence: CASRGLLAKNIQYF.

The chain joins TRBV20-1 to TRBJ2-1, with D tentatively TRBD2 (5 bases). Germline V gives CDR1 DFQATT, CDR2 SNEGSKA (reference sequence). The V gene lost 1 base and the J gene lost 5 bases, with 15 bases spanning the gap. CDR3 length: 15 residues. The CDR3 DNA is TGCAGTGCTAGAGGAGGGCCCTATATCGACAATGAGCAGTTCTTC. This sequence encodes CSARGGPYIDNEQFF.

This clonotype was seen a few times. V is TRBV6-1 and J is TRBJ1-5; D possibly corresponds to TRBD1 (5 bases). From germline, CDR1 is MNHNS and CDR2 SASEGT. V was shortened by 1 base and J by 6 bases, with 13 bases between the two germline ends. CDR3 length: 15 amino acids. CDR3 nucleotides: TGTGCCAGCAGTGAAGTAGGGGCGGGGTTTCAGCCCCAGCATTTT. Amino acid sequence: CASSEVGAGFQPQHF.

This clonotype has ten or more counts. V usage is TRBV7-2 and J usage is TRBJ1-5, with D uncertain. Deletions cut 2 bases from V and 6 bases from J, with 8 bases between. The CDR3 sequence is 13 residues long. Germline V gives CDR1 SGHTA, CDR2 FQGNSA. The CDR3 coding sequence is TGTGCCAGCAGCTTATCGGCGGGTCAGCCCCAGCATTTT. Protein sequence: CASSLSAGQPQHF.

V and J are TRBV7-2 and TRBJ2-7, with 7 bases matching TRBD2. V shed 3 bases and J 5 bases; nucleotides not matched to a gene: 7. The CDR3 is 14 residues long. From germline, CDR1 is SGHTA and CDR2 FQGNSA. In nucleotides, the CDR3 is TGTGCCAGCAGCTTTAGGCGGGAGAGCGACGAGCAGTACTTC. Protein sequence: CASSFRRESDEQYF.

This chain joins TRBV7-9 and TRBJ1-4, with D maybe TRBD1 (6 bases). CDR1 SEHNR and CDR2 FQNEAQ come from the germline V gene (reference sequence). Trimming pared 5 bases from V and 5 bases from J, leaving 15 bases between. This CDR3 is built from 15 residues. CDR3 nucleotides: TGTGCCAGCAGCATATGGACAGAGGGGAATGAAAAACTGTTTTTT. Translating it yields CASSIWTEGNEKLFF. The entire variable domain, with the rest obtained from reference TRBV7-9 and TRBJ1-4, is as follows: DTGVSQNPRHKITKRGQNVTFRCDPISEHNRLYWYRQTLGQGPEFLTYFQNEAQLEKSRLLSDRFSAERPKGSFSTLEIQRTEQGDSAMYLCASSIWTEGNEKLFFGSGTQLSVL.

This sequence joins TRBV12-3 or TRBV12-4 and TRBJ1-1; D is perhaps TRBD1 (6 bases). Trimming cost V 4 bases and J 4 bases, with 19 bases left between them. The CDR3 runs to 16 residues. CDR3 coding DNA: TGTGCCAGCAGTTACCGCTCGGGGGGGGCCGGCACTGAAGCTTTCTTT. Translated: CASSYRSGGAGTEAFF.

The chain links TRBV12-3 or TRBV12-4 to TRBJ2-7, with TRBD2 matching 7 bases. The CDR3 has 16 residues. J was trimmed by 2 bases and V by 5 bases; bases with no gene match: 12. CDR3 DNA sequence: TGTGCCAGCAGTACGGGCCACGGGCTAGCGGCCTACGAGCAGTACTTC. Its translation: CASSTGHGLAAYEQYF.

This rearrangement joins TRBV20-1 to TRBJ1-2; 7 nucleotides match TRBD1. This CDR3 region has 16 residues. Germline CDR1 reads DFQATT; CDR2 reads SNEGSKA (reference sequence). Here the CDR3 DNA reads TGCCTCTCCTCCCCCCCAGGACAGGCGATCAACTATGGCTACACCTTC. Translation: CLSSPPGQAINYGYTF.